Listed below are T cell receptor beta chains from one sample, sequenced in a study of CXCR3-negative and CXCR3-positive naive CD8 T cells. TCRdb re-analyzed the 5' RACE reads; it lists each CDR3 protein once, without DNA. This sample's clone table lists roughly 50,000 distinct CDR3 sequences. What was sequenced was naive CXCR3+ CD8+ T cells from blood. The receptors originated from a human donor in good health. Some clones in this sample may be carry-over from other donors' samples. Each CDR3 is given with its conserved first and last residue.

V: TRBV7-9; length: 14; J: TRBJ2-7; CDR3: CASSLGGSTYEQYF
V: TRBV29-1; length: 11; J: TRBJ1-3; CDR3: CSVDTGNTIYF
V: TRBV7-2; length: 13; J: TRBJ2-7; CDR3: CASSLWSSYEQYF
V: TRBV10-3; length: 15; J: TRBJ2-5; CDR3: CAISESRDSQETQYF
V: TRBV7-9; length: 16; J: TRBJ2-7; CDR3: CASSLPRGDRIYEQYF
V: TRBV7-9; length: 13; J: TRBJ2-7; CDR3: CGSSLSLVYEQYF
V: TRBV5-1; length: 13; J: TRBJ2-5; CDR3: CASSLDGTVPIYF
V: TRBV7-6; length: 13; J: TRBJ2-7; CDR3: CASSSLEGDEQYF
V: TRBV5-1; length: 14; J: TRBJ2-2; CDR3: CASSFTGPTGELFF
V: TRBV2; length: 15; J: TRBJ2-1; CDR3: CASSESGVHYNEQFF
V: TRBV7-8; length: 17; J: TRBJ2-7; CDR3: CASSLSRETRDPYEQYF
V: TRBV6-6; length: 14; J: TRBJ2-5; CDR3: CASSPVHTQETQCF
V: TRBV4-1; length: 16; J: TRBJ1-2; CDR3: CASSGQVEGRVGGYTF
V: TRBV5-8; length: 15; J: TRBJ2-3; CDR3: CASRRAETSTDTQYF
V: TRBV12-3/TRBV12-4; length: 15; J: TRBJ2-7; CDR3: CASSLIRDRVYEQYF
V: TRBV6-5; length: 15; J: TRBJ1-2; CDR3: CASSYAESFNYGYTF
V: TRBV28; length: 14; J: TRBJ2-1; CDR3: CASSLERVRNEQFF
V: TRBV12-3/TRBV12-4; length: 12; J: TRBJ1-5; CDR3: CASSPGYQPQHF
V: TRBV21-1; length: 14; J: TRBJ2-7; CDR3: CASSRAPGTYEQYF
V: TRBV6-4; length: 14; J: TRBJ2-7; CDR3: CASKGGGLSYEQYF
V: TRBV7-6; length: 15; J: TRBJ2-2; CDR3: CASSETQGGPGELFF
V: TRBV5-6; length: 13; J: TRBJ2-7; CDR3: CASSLEFSYEQYF
V: TRBV5-1; length: 13; J: TRBJ2-1; CDR3: CASSSLRLLEQFF
V: TRBV20-1; length: 15; J: TRBJ2-2; CDR3: CSAKDWDSPTGELFF
V: TRBV7-6; length: 18; J: TRBJ2-1; CDR3: CASSLFASGRATYNEQFF
V: TRBV6-5; length: 18; J: TRBJ1-3; CDR3: CASSYTPADTLSGNTIYF
V: TRBV3-1; length: 14; J: TRBJ2-7; CDR3: CASSQEGIGAEQYF
V: TRBV27; length: 13; J: TRBJ2-1; CDR3: CASLELLSNEQFF
V: TRBV14; length: 14; J: TRBJ2-3; CDR3: CASSQGEGGDTQYF
V: TRBV20-1; length: 14; J: TRBJ2-7; CDR3: CSARTTGFSYEQYF
V: TRBV7-9; length: 13; J: TRBJ1-2; CDR3: CASSHTGTDGYTF
V: TRBV10-1; length: 16; J: TRBJ1-5; CDR3: CASRWDSETGNQPQHF
V: TRBV4-2; length: 17; J: TRBJ2-5; CDR3: CASSQGPPGHPQETQYF
V: TRBV19; length: 14; J: TRBJ2-1; CDR3: CASSIEGLANEQFF